This note documents a single T cell receptor (beta chain) sequence. Its specificity is unknown. The study sequenced cultured CD4+ T cell DNA using the Oncomine TCR Beta short-read assay. Genomic DNA was drawn out of CD4+ T cells grown in culture. TCRdb redid the calling of the PCR reads with MiXCR, one entry per CDR3 protein. The profile shows about 20,000 distinct CDR3 sequences, around 48% of them singletons. These data are taken from a study of vaccination and CD4 T cells after COVID-19. About the study: Participants were vaccinated with two doses, given as either BNT162b2 or mRNA-1273 vaccine. Overlapping SARS-CoV-2, HCoV-NL63, HCoV-OC43 and HCoV-229E spike peptides stimulated the cells. The post-COVID sampling time was a median 101 days after diagnosis, ranging from 35 to 161.

The sample's treatment: roughly 10-day PBMC culture with coronavirus spike peptide pools or control peptides (ViraFEST assay). Trimming pared 5 bases from V and 0 bases from J, leaving 14 bases between. The CDR3 length is 14 residues. Germline lookup yields CDR1 DFQATT and CDR2 SNEGSKA (reference sequence). This sequence was found in a human donor who had recovered from COVID-19. This sequence joins TRBV20-1 and TRBJ2-7; D is uncertain. Sequencing was performed on CD4+ T cells from blood, cultured in vitro, taken after SARS-CoV-2 vaccination. The CDR3 nucleotides read TGCAGTGCTCCTCTGCGGCAGAGCTCCTACGAGCAGTACTTC. It codes for CSAPLRQSSYEQYF.